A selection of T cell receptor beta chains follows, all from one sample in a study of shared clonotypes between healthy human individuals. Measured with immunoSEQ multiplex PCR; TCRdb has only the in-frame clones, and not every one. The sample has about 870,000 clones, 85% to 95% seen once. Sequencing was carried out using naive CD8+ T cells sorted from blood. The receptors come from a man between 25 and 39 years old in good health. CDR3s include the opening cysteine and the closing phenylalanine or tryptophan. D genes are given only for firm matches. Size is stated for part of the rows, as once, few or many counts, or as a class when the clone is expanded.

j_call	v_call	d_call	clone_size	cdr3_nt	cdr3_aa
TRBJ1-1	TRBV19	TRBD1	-	TGTGCCAGTAGTGGGACAGGGCCGAGCACTGAAGCTTTCTTT	CASSGTGPSTEAFF
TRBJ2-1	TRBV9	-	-	TGTGCCAGCAGCGTGGACTATAGCTCCTACAATGAGCAGTTCTTC	CASSVDYSSYNEQFF
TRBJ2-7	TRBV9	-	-	TGTGCCAGCAGCGTAGAAGCCCGGTACTACGAGCAGTACTTC	CASSVEARYYEQYF
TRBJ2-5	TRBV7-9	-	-	TGTGCCAGCGCGGCTAGCTGGGAGATCGAGACCCAGTACTTC	CASAASWEIETQYF
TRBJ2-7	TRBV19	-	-	TGTGCCAGTAGTATAGGACGTGGGGATTACGAGCAGTACTTC	CASSIGRGDYEQYF
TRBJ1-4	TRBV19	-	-	TGTGCCAGTAGTCCAACCCGCTTTTCGGGGGGAGATGAAAAACTGTTTTTT	CASSPTRFSGGDEKLFF
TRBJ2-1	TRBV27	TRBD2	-	TGTGCCAGCTCCACTACCACTAGCGGGAGACTGTACAATGAGCAGTTCTTC	CASSTTTSGRLYNEQFF
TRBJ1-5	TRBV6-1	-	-	TGTGCCAGCAGTGTGGTGGACAGCCTGAGGCCCCAGCATTTT	CASSVVDSLRPQHF
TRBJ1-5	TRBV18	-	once	TGTGCCAGCTCACTCAACAGGGACTATAGCAATCAGCCCCAGCATTTT	CASSLNRDYSNQPQHF
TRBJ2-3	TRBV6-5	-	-	TGTGCCAGCAGGGGAGTTTCCACAGATACGCAGTATTTT	CASRGVSTDTQYF
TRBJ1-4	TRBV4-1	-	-	TGCGCCAGCAGCCAAGACTCTCTCAGGGGTTCCCCAAATGAAAAACTGTTTTTT	CASSQDSLRGSPNEKLFF
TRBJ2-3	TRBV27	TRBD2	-	TGTGCCAGCAGCCCGGGACTAGCGGGTCCCACAGATACGCAGTATTTT	CASSPGLAGPTDTQYF
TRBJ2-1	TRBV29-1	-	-	TGCAGCGTTGGAGCAATATCCTACAATGAGCAGTTCTTC	CSVGAISYNEQFF
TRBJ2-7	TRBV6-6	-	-	TGTGCCAGCACTAGAGGGACTGGCTCCTACGAGCAGTACTTC	CASTRGTGSYEQYF
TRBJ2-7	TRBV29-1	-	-	TGCAGCGTCCTCGTGGACTACGAGCAGTACTTC	CSVLVDYEQYF
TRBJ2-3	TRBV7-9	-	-	TGTGCCAGCAGCTTGTACGACAGCTTCCCTGATACGCAGTATTTT	CASSLYDSFPDTQYF
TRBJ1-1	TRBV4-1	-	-	TGCGCCAGCAGCACCCGGACCGTAACTGAAGCTTTCTTT	CASSTRTVTEAFF
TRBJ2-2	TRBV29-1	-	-	TGCAGCGTTGCGGGGTCGGACACCGGGGAGCTGTTTTTT	CSVAGSDTGELFF
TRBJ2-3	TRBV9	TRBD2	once	TGTGCCAGCAGCTCAGGACTAGCGGGAGATACGCAGTATTTT	CASSSGLAGDTQYF
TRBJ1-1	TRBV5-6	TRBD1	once	TGTGCCAGCAGCTTTGGGACAGGGGGCCGGGGAGCTTTCTTT	CASSFGTGGRGAFF
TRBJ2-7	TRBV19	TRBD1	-	TGTGCCAGTAGTCTACGTGGACAGGGGGTTTACGAGCAGTACTTC	CASSLRGQGVYEQYF
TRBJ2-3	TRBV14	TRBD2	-	TGTGCCAGCAGCCCCCGGGAGGGGTACACAGATACGCAGTATTTT	CASSPREGYTDTQYF
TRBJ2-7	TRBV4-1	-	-	TGCGCCAGCAGCCAAGCCTGGGACCCCTACGAGCAGTACTTC	CASSQAWDPYEQYF
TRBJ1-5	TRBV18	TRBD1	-	TGTGCCAGCTCACCGGGGACAGGGGCCAATCAGCCCCAGCATTTT	CASSPGTGANQPQHF
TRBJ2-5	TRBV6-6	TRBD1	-	TGTGCCAGCCTAGGGACAGCTGGTAAACTCCAAATGACCCAGTACTTC	CASLGTAGKLQMTQYF
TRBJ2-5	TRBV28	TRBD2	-	TGTGCCAGCAGTTCGCTAGCGGGAGGGCTTGAGACCCAGTACTTC	CASSSLAGGLETQYF
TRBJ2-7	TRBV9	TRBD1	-	TGTGCCAGCAGCGTAGGAGGGGGCCTCTACGAGCAGTACTTC	CASSVGGGLYEQYF
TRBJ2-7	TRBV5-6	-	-	TGTGCCAGCAGCTTGGGACCCGGGACACGTAACTACGAGCAGTACTTC	CASSLGPGTRNYEQYF
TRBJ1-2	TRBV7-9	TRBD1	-	TGTGCCAGCAGCCCCCGCGGGGGACAGATTCTTAACTATGGCTACACCTTC	CASSPRGGQILNYGYTF
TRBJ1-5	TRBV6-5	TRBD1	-	TGTGCCAGCAGTTCAGGACAGGGGTATCAGCCCCAGCATTTT	CASSSGQGYQPQHF
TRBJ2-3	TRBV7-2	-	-	TGTGCCAGCAGCTTAGCGCTTTTCCCCACAGATACGCAGTATTTT	CASSLALFPTDTQYF
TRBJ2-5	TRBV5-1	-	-	TGCGCCAGCAGCTTGGTTCTGGGAAGGGAGACCCAGTACTTC	CASSLVLGRETQYF
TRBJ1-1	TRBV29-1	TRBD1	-	TGCAGCTCCACCCGACAGGGGAACACTGAAGCTTTCTTT	CSSTRQGNTEAFF
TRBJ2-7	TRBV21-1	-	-	TGTGCCAGCACCCCGAAAAGGGCCCCAGCCGAGCAGTACTTC	CASTPKRAPAEQYF
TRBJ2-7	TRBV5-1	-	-	TGCGCCAGCAGCTTGTGGAGGGGGTCCACCTACGAGCAGTACTTC	CASSLWRGSTYEQYF
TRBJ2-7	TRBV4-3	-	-	TGCGCCAGCAGCCAAGACTGGGGCAGGGGGCTTACTAGCGGTACCTACGAGCAGTACTTC	CASSQDWGRGLTSGTYEQYF
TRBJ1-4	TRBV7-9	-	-	TGTGCCAGCAGCCCTACAGGGAACCTTAATGAAAAACTGTTTTTT	CASSPTGNLNEKLFF
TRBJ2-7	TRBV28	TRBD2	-	TGTGCCAGCAGATGGACGGGAGGTGGTTACGAGCAGTACTTC	CASRWTGGGYEQYF
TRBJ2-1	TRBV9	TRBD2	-	TGTGCCAGCAGCCTGGGACTAGCTACAGCGGATGAGCAGTTCTTC	CASSLGLATADEQFF
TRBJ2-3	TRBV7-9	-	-	TGTGCCAGCAGCTTAATTATGGCTCCAGATACGCAGTATTTT	CASSLIMAPDTQYF
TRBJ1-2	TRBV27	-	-	TGTGCCAGCAGTTTTTCAGGGGATGGCTACACCTTC	CASSFSGDGYTF
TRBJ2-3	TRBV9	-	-	TGTGCCAGCAGCGCCCGATCGGGATACAGCACAGATACGCAGTATTTT	CASSARSGYSTDTQYF
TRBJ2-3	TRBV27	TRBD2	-	TGTGCCAGCAGTTTAGGGTCTAGCGGGCCGGGCACAGATACGCAGTATTTT	CASSLGSSGPGTDTQYF
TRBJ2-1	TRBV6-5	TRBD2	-	TGTGCCAGCAGTTACTCTAGCGGGAGTTCCTACAATGAGCAGTTCTTC	CASSYSSGSSYNEQFF
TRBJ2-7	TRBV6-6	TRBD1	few	TGTGCCAGCGGATCGGACAGGGACGAGCAGTACTTC	CASGSDRDEQYF
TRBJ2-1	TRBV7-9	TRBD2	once	TGTGCCACGCTCCCGGGACTAGTTACCTACAATGAGCAGTTCTTC	CATLPGLVTYNEQFF
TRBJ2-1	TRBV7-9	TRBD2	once	TGTGCCAGCAGCTCTCCCGAGGGTAGCGGGAGGTCCTACAATGAGCAGTTCTTC	CASSSPEGSGRSYNEQFF
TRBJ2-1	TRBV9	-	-	TGTGCCAGCAGCGTAGGTGCCAGGGTGGGGAATGAGCAGTTCTTC	CASSVGARVGNEQFF
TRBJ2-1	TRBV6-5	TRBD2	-	TGTGCCAGCAGACTGGGGACTAGCGGGAGTCGGGAGCAGTTCTTC	CASRLGTSGSREQFF
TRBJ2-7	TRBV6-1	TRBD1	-	TGTGCCAGCAGTGCGGGGACAGGGGGCATTGAGGGCTACGAGCAGTACTTC	CASSAGTGGIEGYEQYF
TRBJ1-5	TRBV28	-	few	TGTGCCAGCAGTCCGACAGGCCGACGACAGCCCCAGCATTTT	CASSPTGRRQPQHF
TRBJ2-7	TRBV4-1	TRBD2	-	TGCGCCAGCAGCCAAGGGGTGGCGGGAGGAGACTACGAGCAGTACTTC	CASSQGVAGGDYEQYF
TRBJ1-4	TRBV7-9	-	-	TGTGCCAGCAGCTTACTTATACCGGGGGAAAAACTGTTTTTT	CASSLLIPGEKLFF
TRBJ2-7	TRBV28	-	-	TGTGCCAGCAGTTCCCCCGGCTACGAGCAGTACTTC	CASSSPGYEQYF
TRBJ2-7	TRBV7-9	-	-	TGTGCCAGCAGTAGGGAGTCCCCCTACTACGAGCAGTACTTC	CASSRESPYYEQYF